This T cell receptor beta chain was captured by sequencing in a study of technical replicates of blood from several donors. The assay was immunoSEQ multiplex PCR, and TCRdb's table has in-frame clones only and misses some. The data hold tens of thousands of clones, with approximately 89% observed a single time. Germline V gene data show CDR1 as SEHNR and CDR2 as FQNEAQ (reference sequence). This CDR3 has 15 amino acids. V lost 5 bases, J lost 5 bases, and 8 bases stayed unmatched. Sequenced material: PBMCs. The clonotype comes from a human donor in good health. Some clones in this sample may be carry-over from other donors' samples. This rearrangement joins TRBV7-9 to TRBJ2-2, with TRBD2 identical over 7 bases. The chain's CDR3 is CASSPWGGSTGELFF. Here the CDR3 DNA reads TGTGCCAGCAGCCCCTGGGGGGGGTCGACCGGGGAGCTGTTTTTT.